These T cell receptor beta chains were read from a single sample in a study of blood T cell repertoires in COVID-19. The assay was immunoSEQ multiplex PCR, and TCRdb's table has in-frame clones only and misses some. The data show around 250,000 clones, with approximately 86% seen just once and about 7.1% held by the top ten. What was sequenced was peripheral blood. These receptors all come from a woman in her seventies with active or convalescent COVID-19. Each CDR3 is given with its conserved first and last residue. Fields, in order: V gene, clone size, D gene, J gene, CDR3 protein, CDR3 DNA. The D gene is left open where the match is weak. Expanded clones are given a class, and other clones once, few, many or no size at all.

TRBV5-6	few	TRBD1	TRBJ2-7	CASSLIEGARGEQYF	TGTGCCAGCAGCTTGATCGAGGGGGCAAGGGGCGAGCAGTACTTC
TRBV18	NA	NA	TRBJ2-7	CASSPTGVTSYEQYF	TGTGCCAGCTCACCAACCGGTGTTACCTCCTACGAGCAGTACTTC
TRBV6-6	NA	NA	TRBJ2-1	CASSYGRNEQFF	TGTGCCAGCAGTTACGGGCGCAATGAGCAGTTCTTC
TRBV24-1	NA	NA	TRBJ1-2	CATSPTPGQGSDYGYTF	TGTGCCACCAGTCCTACCCCGGGACAAGGATCCGACTATGGCTACACCTTC
TRBV7-3	NA	NA	TRBJ1-5	CASRNGRTEAPDTYSNQPQHF	TGTGCCAGCAGAAATGGTAGGACAGAAGCTCCGGATACCTATAGCAATCAGCCCCAGCATTTT
TRBV9	once	NA	TRBJ1-4	CASSPQTGLDEKLFF	TGTGCCAGCAGCCCGCAAACAGGGTTGGATGAAAAACTGTTTTTT
TRBV5-4	few	NA	TRBJ2-1	CASSSRGINEQFF	TGTGCCAGCAGCTCCCGGGGGATCAATGAGCAGTTCTTC
TRBV19	NA	TRBD1	TRBJ1-2	CASSGQGYGYTF	TGTGCCAGTAGCGGACAGGGCTATGGCTACACCTTC
TRBV5-1	NA	NA	TRBJ1-2	CASSPGGAFGYTF	TGCGCCAGCAGCCCGGGAGGGGCCTTTGGCTACACCTTC
TRBV11-2	NA	TRBD1	TRBJ1-2	CASSLSGTGSYGYTF	TGTGCCAGCAGTTTATCCGGGACAGGGTCCTATGGCTACACCTTC
TRBV6-5	NA	NA	TRBJ2-7	CASRRGSSYEQYF	TGTGCCAGCAGGAGAGGTAGCTCCTACGAGCAGTACTTC
TRBV7-9	NA	NA	TRBJ1-2	CASSLDQGRQYGYTF	TGTGCCAGCAGCTTAGATCAGGGTCGTCAATATGGCTACACCTTC
TRBV11-2	NA	TRBD1	TRBJ2-1	CASSKSARQGWDEQFF	TGTGCCAGCAGCAAGTCGGCTCGACAGGGATGGGATGAGCAGTTCTTC
TRBV18	NA	TRBD1	TRBJ2-1	CASSGQGQGNEQFF	TGTGCCAGCTCCGGACAGGGGCAAGGAAATGAGCAGTTCTTC
TRBV19	NA	TRBD1	TRBJ1-5	CASSTPPGGPRSSNQPQHF	TGTGCCAGTAGTACTCCCCCAGGGGGCCCTAGATCATCGAATCAGCCCCAGCATTTT
TRBV5-1	NA	NA	TRBJ1-5	CASSLDGFSNQPQHF	TGCGCCAGCAGCTTAGACGGGTTTAGCAATCAGCCCCAGCATTTT
TRBV7-2	NA	NA	TRBJ1-1	CASSLRGGPIMNTEAFF	TGTGCCAGCAGCTTACGTGGGGGCCCGATCATGAACACTGAAGCTTTCTTT
TRBV3-1/TRBV3-2	NA	NA	TRBJ1-3	CASTGASGNTIYF	TGTGCCAGCACCGGAGCGTCCGGAAACACCATATATTTT
TRBV19	NA	NA	TRBJ2-1	CASSPGLDNEQFF	TGTGCCAGTAGTCCCGGACTCGACAATGAGCAGTTCTTC
TRBV2	NA	NA	TRBJ2-2	CASTQGNTGELFF	TGTGCCAGCACCCAGGGGAACACCGGGGAGCTGTTTTTT
TRBV5-8	NA	NA	TRBJ2-7	CASSSREFYEQYF	TGTGCCAGCAGCTCCCGCGAATTCTACGAGCAGTACTTC
TRBV11-3	NA	NA	TRBJ2-7	CASSLDTSGQSYEQYF	TGTGCCAGCAGCTTAGATACCAGTGGGCAGAGCTACGAGCAGTACTTC
TRBV4-3	NA	NA	TRBJ1-4	CASSQAAYETLFF	TGCGCCAGCAGCCAAGCCGCGTATGAAACACTGTTTTTT
TRBV19	NA	TRBD1	TRBJ2-2	CASTGQGDTGELFF	TGTGCCAGTACCGGACAGGGGGACACCGGGGAGCTGTTTTTT
TRBV5-1	NA	NA	TRBJ2-6	CASSLATGANVLTF	TGCGCCAGCAGCTTAGCAACTGGGGCCAACGTCCTGACTTTC
TRBV6-2/TRBV6-3	NA	NA	TRBJ2-2	CASSPPGTETGELFF	TGTGCCAGCAGTCCACCGGGGACTGAAACCGGGGAGCTGTTTTTT
TRBV18	NA	TRBD1	TRBJ1-5	CASSPTRTGTMLRGNQPQHF	TGTGCCAGCTCACCAACCCGGACAGGAACCATGCTCCGAGGCAATCAGCCCCAGCATTTT
TRBV5-6	NA	NA	TRBJ1-2	CASRSLRQPANYGYTF	TGTGCCAGCAGATCACTTCGACAGCCAGCTAACTATGGCTACACCTTC
TRBV6-5	NA	TRBD2	TRBJ2-1	CASSNLAGGRGQFF	TGTGCCAGCAGCAACCTAGCGGGGGGGAGGGGGCAGTTCTTC
TRBV9	NA	TRBD1	TRBJ2-7	CASSVGTGSPYEQYF	TGTGCCAGCAGCGTAGGGACAGGGAGTCCCTACGAGCAGTACTTC
TRBV28	NA	TRBD1	TRBJ1-6	CASEGAQGVGNSPLHF	TGTGCCAGCGAGGGGGCACAGGGGGTAGGTAATTCACCCCTCCACTTT
TRBV10-2	NA	TRBD1	TRBJ2-5	CASRGWGQVQETQYF	TGCGCCAGCAGGGGGTGGGGACAGGTCCAAGAGACCCAGTACTTC
TRBV4-3	NA	TRBD1	TRBJ2-5	CASSQEATGTETQYF	TGCGCCAGCAGCCAAGAAGCGACAGGGACAGAGACCCAGTACTTC
TRBV29-1	NA	NA	TRBJ1-2	CSVEENRSYGYTF	TGCAGCGTTGAAGAAAACAGGAGCTATGGCTACACCTTC
TRBV4-3	NA	TRBD2	TRBJ2-6	CASSPGGLSGANVLTF	TGCGCCAGCAGTCCGGGGGGACTCTCTGGGGCCAACGTCCTGACTTTC
TRBV19	NA	NA	TRBJ2-7	CASTPSGVRAYEQYF	TGTGCCAGTACCCCCTCCGGGGTTAGGGCCTACGAGCAGTACTTC
TRBV7-2	NA	TRBD2	TRBJ2-3	CASSLRTSGGTDTQYF	TGTGCCAGCAGCCTTCGGACTAGCGGGGGCACAGATACGCAGTATTTT
TRBV9	NA	TRBD1	TRBJ1-2	CASSVGGVRDRDPSNYGYTF	TGTGCCAGCAGCGTAGGAGGAGTACGGGACAGGGACCCTTCTAACTATGGCTACACCTTC
TRBV5-6	NA	NA	TRBJ1-1	CASSLGTRAEAFF	TGTGCCAGCAGCTTGGGGACAAGGGCTGAAGCTTTCTTT
TRBV7-6	NA	TRBD2	TRBJ2-7	CASSLMGGAYEQYF	TGTGCCAGCAGCTTAATGGGGGGGGCCTACGAGCAGTACTTC
TRBV27	NA	NA	TRBJ1-2	CASSPTRGGYTF	TGTGCCAGCAGCCCAACCCGGGGGGGCTACACCTTC
TRBV9	once	NA	TRBJ2-5	CASAGGGSSKETQYF	TGTGCCAGCGCGGGTGGGGGGAGCTCCAAAGAGACCCAGTACTTC
TRBV2	NA	TRBD1	TRBJ1-6	CASRDRGEGGFYSPLHF	TGTGCCAGTAGGGACAGGGGCGAAGGGGGGTTCTATTCACCCCTCCACTTT
TRBV7-8	few	TRBD1	TRBJ2-1	CASSSGPLTGGNEQFF	TGTGCCAGCAGCTCAGGCCCCTTGACAGGGGGCAATGAGCAGTTCTTC
TRBV5-1	NA	TRBD1	TRBJ1-4	CASSSRTGNSQKLFF	TGCGCCAGCAGCTCCCGGACAGGAAATTCTCAAAAACTGTTTTTT
TRBV27	NA	NA	TRBJ1-1	CASSLGRVNTEAFF	TGTGCCAGCAGTTTGGGCAGGGTGAACACTGAAGCTTTCTTT
TRBV7-9	NA	TRBD1	TRBJ1-2	CASSLGQGNGYTF	TGTGCCAGCAGTCTAGGACAGGGAAATGGCTACACCTTC